The source of this T cell receptor beta chain is a study of control samples from healthy donors and cancer patients. Here immunoSEQ multiplex PCR was the method, and the copy in TCRdb shows in-frame clones only, minus some. The sample comprises 60,000 to 75,000 clones, around 90% of which are singletons, and approximately 5.1% rests with the top ten. Sequencing was done on a sample of PBMCs. The receptor's source is a man in his fifties or sixties with colorectal cancer.

DNA for the CDR3: TGCGCCAGCAGCCAGGGGACAGGAAAGAGGTTGAACACTGAAGCTTTCTTT. Residues: CASSQGTGKRLNTEAFF. The gene calls are TRBV4-1 and TRBJ1-1; 8 bases are shared with TRBD1. Germline values: CDR1 MGHRA, CDR2 YSYEKL. V lost 3 bases to trimming and J lost 0 bases; unmatched junction nucleotides: 9. The CDR3 spans 17 residues.